This entry concerns a single T cell receptor (beta chain). TRAV- and TRBV-specific primers, spanning alpha and beta chains, primed first-strand cDNA. For amplifying TCRs, the PCR ran for around 20 cycles with Phusion, which was used together with a constant-region primer and the adapter on the V primers. Amplifying the isolated mRNA was done by in vitro transcription. A single record per CDR3 protein comes from TCRdb applying MiXCR to the reads. The sample contains 60,000 to 90,000 distinct CDR3 sequences, less than 35% of which appear only once. This sample stems from a study of low-dose radiotherapy and immunotherapy resistance in tumors. Time point indicated: before trial treatment. Material: PBMCs, obtained before treatment. The clonotype was recovered from a female donor with ovarian cancer.

CDR3 amino acids: CASSSGPKDEQYF. The CDR3 DNA reads TGTGCCAGCAGTTCCGGTCCCAAGGACGAGCAGTACTTC. The J gene is TRBJ2-7, the V gene TRBV9; D not certain. This CDR3 has 13 residues. Germline CDR1 SGDLS, CDR2 YYNGEE. V lost 5 bases, J lost 5 bases, and 14 bases lay in between.